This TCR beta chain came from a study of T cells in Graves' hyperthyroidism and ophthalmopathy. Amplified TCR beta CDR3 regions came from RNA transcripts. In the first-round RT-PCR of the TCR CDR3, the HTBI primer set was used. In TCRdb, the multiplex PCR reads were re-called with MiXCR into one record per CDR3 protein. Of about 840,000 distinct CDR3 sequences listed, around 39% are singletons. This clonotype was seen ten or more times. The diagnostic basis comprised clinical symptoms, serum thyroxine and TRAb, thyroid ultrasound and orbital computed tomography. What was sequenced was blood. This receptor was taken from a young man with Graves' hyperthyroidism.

The CDR3 sequence is CASSLLPNTGELFF. The CDR3 DNA sequence: TGTGCCAGCAGCTTATTACCGAACACCGGGGAGCTGTTTTTT. The gene calls are TRBV7-3 and TRBJ2-2; unclear D gene. V shed 2 bases and J shed 0 bases, with 4 bases lying between them. CDR1 is SGHTA and CDR2 is FQGTGA in the germline V gene. The CDR3 has 14 amino acids.